The rows below give T cell receptor beta chains drawn from one sample of a study of T cells after posttransplantation cyclophosphamide. Clones were sequenced by immunoSEQ multiplex PCR, and TCRdb holds only the in-frame ones, with some missing. In total the sample includes roughly 26,000 clones, none of them seen once. Sequenced input: PBMCs. The origin of the receptors is a man aged 45-65 years in good health, CMV-negative, and a related stem cell transplant donor. Both conserved end residues are part of each CDR3. The order of the fields is J gene, V gene, D gene, clone size, CDR3 protein, CDR3 DNA. D genes are given only for firm matches. Part of the rows lack a size; the others show once, few, many or a class for expanded clones.

TRBJ2-5 TRBV7-8 - many CASSSQGSGFETQYF TGTGCCAGCAGCTCCCAGGGGAGCGGTTTCGAGACCCAGTACTTC
TRBJ2-7 TRBV6-5 - many CASSYSAASSYEQYF TGTGCCAGCAGTTACTCCGCGGCCAGCTCCTACGAGCAGTACTTC
TRBJ2-7 TRBV6-5 - many CASSYSDSSYEQYF TGTGCCAGCAGTTACTCGGACAGTTCCTACGAGCAGTACTTC
TRBJ2-5 TRBV5-1 - many CASSLALETQYF TGCGCCAGCAGCTTGGCCCTCGAGACCCAGTACTTC
TRBJ2-5 TRBV7-9 TRBD1 - CASSAGQGELWKTQYF TGTGCCAGCAGTGCCGGACAGGGGGAGTTATGGAAGACCCAGTACTTC
TRBJ1-2 TRBV5-1 - many CASSLVDLGGSGYTF TGCGCCAGCAGCTTGGTCGATTTGGGGGGATCTGGCTACACCTTC
TRBJ2-2 TRBV6-6 - many CASSHNFEGGELFF TGTGCCAGCAGCCACAACTTTGAGGGTGGGGAGCTGTTTTTT
TRBJ1-2 TRBV19 - many CASSNAGLVGYTF TGTGCCAGTAGTAACGCGGGACTGGTTGGCTACACCTTC
TRBJ2-5 TRBV7-2 - many CASSVLSGSRRETQYF TGTGCCAGCAGCGTCCTTAGCGGTTCTCGGAGAGAGACCCAGTACTTC
TRBJ2-3 TRBV29-1 - many CSVSGMGTDTQYF TGCAGCGTTTCGGGGATGGGCACAGATACGCAGTATTTT
TRBJ2-3 TRBV19 TRBD1 many CASRPGQGVLTDTQYF TGTGCCAGTAGGCCGGGACAGGGGGTTCTCACAGATACGCAGTATTTT
TRBJ1-1 TRBV5-1 TRBD1 many CASSLQGVEAFF TGCGCCAGCAGCTTGCAGGGGGTAGAAGCTTTCTTT
TRBJ1-2 TRBV6-5 - many CASSVDSNYGYTF TGTGCCAGCAGCGTTGACAGTAACTATGGCTACACCTTC
TRBJ2-2 TRBV9 - few CASSVEGQPHRWLFF TGTGCCAGCAGCGTAGAGGGGCAGCCGCATCGGTGGCTGTTTTTT
TRBJ2-7 TRBV27 TRBD1 many CASSWDRGSEQYF TGTGCCAGCAGTTGGGACAGGGGTTCCGAGCAGTACTTC
TRBJ2-3 TRBV6-4 TRBD2 many CASSEGTSGTDTQYF TGTGCCAGCAGTGAGGGGACTAGCGGCACAGATACGCAGTATTTT
TRBJ1-5 TRBV28 - - CASSLTGNSNQPQHF TGTGCCAGCAGCCTAACAGGGAATAGCAATCAGCCCCAGCATTTT
TRBJ2-7 TRBV9 - many CASSVGSGARPEQYF TGTGCCAGCAGCGTAGGGAGCGGAGCCCGCCCCGAGCAGTACTTC
TRBJ2-1 TRBV5-1 TRBD2 many CASSFNAGTSGGGGQFF TGCGCCAGCAGCTTCAACGCTGGGACTAGCGGGGGAGGGGGGCAGTTCTTC
TRBJ2-1 TRBV2 - many CASRTEYNEQFF TGTGCCAGCCGGACAGAATACAATGAGCAGTTCTTC
TRBJ2-7 TRBV11-3 - many CASSLGGGTYEQYF TGTGCCAGCAGCTTAGGGGGCGGTACCTACGAGCAGTACTTC
TRBJ2-2 TRBV21-1 - many CASSKVDRVDTGELFF TGTGCCAGCAGCAAAGTTGACAGGGTCGACACCGGGGAGCTGTTTTTT
TRBJ2-1 TRBV6-5 TRBD2 many CASTIRGGYNEQFF TGTGCCAGCACTATCCGGGGGGGGTACAATGAGCAGTTCTTC
TRBJ2-4 TRBV5-1 - many CASSTGGIIAKNIQYF TGCGCCAGCAGCACTGGGGGGATAATAGCCAAAAACATTCAGTACTTC
TRBJ2-3 TRBV5-1 TRBD1 many CASSPGQATDTQYF TGCGCCAGCAGCCCAGGACAGGCCACAGATACGCAGTATTTT
TRBJ2-5 TRBV6-1 TRBD2 many CASSEARGGLALETQYF TGTGCCAGCAGTGAAGCTAGGGGGGGACTAGCGTTAGAGACCCAGTACTTC
TRBJ2-3 TRBV6-4 TRBD2 many CASSPSGGTDTQYF TGTGCCAGCAGTCCTAGCGGGGGCACAGATACGCAGTATTTT
TRBJ1-6 TRBV6-6 - many CASSPYNSPLHF TGTGCCAGCAGTCCTTATAATTCACCCCTCCACTTT
TRBJ2-7 TRBV7-2 - many CASSIRRERSSYEQYF TGTGCCAGCAGCATCAGACGGGAACGGAGCTCCTACGAGCAGTACTTC
TRBJ1-1 TRBV7-9 - many CASSSTRAMNTEAFF TGTGCCAGCAGCTCAACCAGGGCAATGAACACTGAAGCTTTCTTT
TRBJ2-2 TRBV5-4 TRBD1 many CASRLQGDMTGELFF TGTGCCAGCAGACTGCAGGGGGACATGACCGGGGAGCTGTTTTTT
TRBJ2-3 TRBV9 - many CASSPDYTDTQYF TGTGCCAGCAGCCCGGACTATACAGATACGCAGTATTTT
TRBJ1-2 TRBV6-5 - many CASTMGGVYGYTF TGTGCCAGCACTATGGGGGGAGTTTATGGCTACACCTTC
TRBJ1-1 TRBV11-3 - many CASSLGANTEAFF TGTGCCAGCAGCTTAGGAGCGAACACTGAAGCTTTCTTT
TRBJ2-3 TRBV21-1 - many CASSRTSGRTSTDTQYF TGTGCCAGCAGCAGGACTAGCGGGAGGACTAGCACAGATACGCAGTATTTT
TRBJ2-7 TRBV11-1 TRBD1 many CASSFLTGAYEQYF TGTGCCAGCAGCTTTCTTACAGGGGCCTACGAGCAGTACTTC
TRBJ2-3 TRBV4-1 - many CASSQGRGTTDTQYF TGCGCCAGCAGCCAAGGGCGCGGGACCACAGATACGCAGTATTTT
TRBJ2-1 TRBV5-1 - many CASSLMDTRNNEQFF TGCGCCAGCAGCTTGATGGACACCAGGAACAATGAGCAGTTCTTC
TRBJ2-6 TRBV30 - many CAWSQNRDGQKISFSGANVLTF TGTGCCTGGAGTCAAAACCGGGACGGACAGAAAATTTCGTTCTCTGGGGCCAACGTCCTGACTTTC
TRBJ2-3 TRBV28 - many CASSSQGGTDTQYF TGTGCCAGCAGTTCTCAAGGGGGCACAGATACGCAGTATTTT
TRBJ1-2 TRBV6-1 - many CASSVFFSGNYGYTF TGTGCCAGCAGTGTTTTTTTCAGTGGTAACTATGGCTACACCTTC
TRBJ2-7 TRBV23-1 TRBD1 - CASSPRWTGSPYEQYF TGCGCCAGCAGTCCCCGTTGGACAGGAAGTCCCTACGAGCAGTACTTC
TRBJ2-7 TRBV18 - many CASSPEEGLSEQYF TGTGCCAGCTCACCCGAGGAAGGTCTCTCCGAGCAGTACTTC
TRBJ2-5 TRBV4-1 TRBD1 many CASSQSRDRGPQETQYF TGCGCCAGCAGCCAGAGCCGGGACAGGGGGCCCCAAGAGACCCAGTACTTC
TRBJ1-2 TRBV30 TRBD1 many CAWSETGLEGYTF TGTGCCTGGAGCGAGACAGGGTTGGAGGGCTACACCTTC
TRBJ1-1 TRBV25-1 TRBD1 many CATVGQGNTEAFF TGTGCCACTGTGGGACAGGGGAACACTGAAGCTTTCTTT
TRBJ2-1 TRBV2 - many CASSEDGTYNEQFF TGTGCCAGCAGTGAGGACGGGACCTACAATGAGCAGTTCTTC
TRBJ1-1 TRBV10-3 - many CAINSPGGGYTEAFF TGTGCCATCAACTCCCCTGGGGGGGGTTACACTGAAGCTTTCTTT
TRBJ2-1 TRBV6-1 TRBD1 few CASSEDRGNEQFF TGTGCCAGCAGTGAGGACAGGGGGAATGAGCAGTTCTTC
TRBJ2-7 TRBV4-1 TRBD2 many CASSQALAAPYEQYF TGCGCCAGCAGCCAAGCACTAGCGGCCCCCTACGAGCAGTACTTC
TRBJ1-3 TRBV7-9 TRBD1 many CASSLQGAIGNTIYF TGTGCCAGCAGCTTACAGGGGGCTATTGGAAACACCATATATTTT
TRBJ2-6 TRBV6-4 - many CASSEQRSGANVLTF TGTGCCAGCTCTGAGCAGCGCTCTGGGGCCAACGTCCTGACTTTC
TRBJ1-1 TRBV5-8 - many CASRLTGYFTEAFF TGTGCCAGCAGGTTGACAGGTTACTTCACTGAAGCTTTCTTT
TRBJ2-5 TRBV23-1 - few CASSQWKGPSQETQYF TGCGCCAGCAGTCAATGGAAGGGGCCCTCCCAAGAGACCCAGTACTTC
TRBJ1-3 TRBV10-3 - many CAISDGPRRGNTIYF TGTGCCATCAGTGACGGTCCTCGGCGGGGAAACACCATATATTTT
TRBJ2-7 TRBV10-2 - many CASSGLSYEQYF TGCGCCAGCAGTGGGTTGTCTTACGAGCAGTACTTC
TRBJ2-7 TRBV7-2 - many CASSLDQGSYEQYF TGTGCCAGCAGCTTAGATCAGGGCTCCTACGAGCAGTACTTC
TRBJ2-7 TRBV2 - many CASERDSYEQYF TGTGCCAGCGAGAGAGACTCCTACGAGCAGTACTTC